Below are 12 T cell receptor beta chains sequenced from a single sample in a study of early T cells in non-severe SARS-CoV-2 infection (dated by TCRdb to the early 2020s). The method was 5' RACE. For sequencing, a NextSeq 500 was employed. TCRdb reanalyzed the raw reads on its own, using fastp at Q25 for trimming and MiXCR for clone calling, and kept in-frame beta chains. Each entry merges the rows of one CDR3 protein and shows their most common DNA and genes. A total of more than 90,000 distinct CDR3 sequences appear in this sample, around 13% of them only once. Over 2% of the sample goes to the ten largest clones. The sequencing sample was made of whole blood. These TCRs come from an adult who was a healthcare worker with PCR-confirmed SARS-CoV-2 infection or an uninfected control (not recorded which).

At least ten counts were recorded for this clonotype. This CDR3 is CASSRTNTGELFF. The DNA for the CDR3 is TGTGCCAGCAGCCGCACTAACACCGGGGAGCTGTTTTTT. J is TRBJ2-2 and V is TRBV11-2; no firm D call. The germline gives CDR1 SGHAT, CDR2 FQNNGV. The CDR3 length is 13 residues. Trimming stripped 5 bases from V and 2 bases from J, with 6 bases between.

There are a few counts of this clonotype. The V call is TRBV28, the J call TRBJ1-2; D unclear. The V gene lost 10 bases and the J gene lost 4 bases, with 22 bases spanning the gap. CDR1 and CDR2 (germline): MDHEN, SYDVKM. CDR3 length: 15 residues. This CDR3 is CAITSGSGTLYGYTF. The DNA of the CDR3 is TGTGCCATTACTAGTGGGTCCGGCACCCTCTATGGCTACACCTTC.

V and J are TRBV4-1 and TRBJ2-7, with D unclear. There are 13 residues in the CDR3. Germline loops: CDR1 MGHRA, CDR2 YSYEKL. V was cut by 1 base and J by 4 bases, with 8 bases left in between. CDR3: CASSQVRNYEQYF. The CDR3 DNA reads TGCGCCAGCAGCCAAGTCCGGAATTACGAGCAGTACTTC.

There are a few counts of this clonotype. The chain's CDR3 is CASSPIGSRGETQYF. In DNA form, the CDR3 reads TGCGCCAGCAGCCCCATCGGATCCCGAGGGGAGACCCAGTACTTC. The V call is TRBV5-1, the J call TRBJ2-5, with TRBD2 as a possible D gene (5 bases). The CDR3 loop spans 15 amino acids. Trimming cost V 4 bases and J 5 bases, with 18 bases left between them. Germline values: CDR1 SGHRS, CDR2 YFSETQ.

This clonotype was detected a few times. This chain uses TRBV21-1 with TRBJ1-5; the listed D gene, TRBD1, was not tested against the DNA. TRBV21-1 is shown as a pseudogene. The CDR3 runs 15 residues. In DNA, the CDR3 is TGTGCCAGCAGCGACCGGGACATAAGGAATCAGCCCCAGCATTTT. It specifies CASSDRDIRNQPQHF.

This clonotype has a count of ten or more. CDR3 residues: CASSPIGFYEQYF. The CDR3 DNA follows: TGTGCCAGCAGCCCCATAGGGTTCTACGAGCAGTACTTC. V usage is TRBV28 and J usage is TRBJ2-7; D is unresolved. This CDR3 is 13 amino acids long. V was cut by 6 bases and J by 3 bases, with 12 bases left in between. Germline V gives CDR1 MDHEN, CDR2 SYDVKM.

This CDR3 is CATGDRGIYNYGYTF. CDR3 DNA sequence: TGTGCCACGGGGGATAGGGGGATTTACAACTATGGCTACACCTTC. The chain employs TRBV2 and TRBJ1-2; tentatively, D is TRBD1 (6 bases). The CDR3 has 15 residues. V lost 10 bases to trimming and J lost 2 bases, with 20 bases between them. In germline, CDR1 is SNHLY, CDR2 FYNNEI. The full variable domain, in which reference TRBV2 and TRBJ1-2 provide the parts outside the CDR3, is EPEVTQTPSHQVTQMGQEVILRCVPISNHLYFYWYRQILGQKVEFLVSFYNNEISEKSEIFDDQFSVERPDGSNFTLKIRSTKLEDSAMYFCATGDRGIYNYGYTFGSGTRLTVV.

The gene calls are TRBV7-2 and TRBJ1-5; D unresolved. The CDR3 runs to 13 residues. Trimming shortened V by 0 bases and J by 7 bases, and 7 bases separated the two germline ends. CDR1 and CDR2 (germline): SGHTA, FQGNSA. In DNA, the CDR3 is TGTGCCAGCAGCTTAGCGAGGGAACAGCCCCAGCATTTT. It specifies CASSLAREQPQHF.

V and J are TRBV19 and TRBJ2-3, with D possibly being TRBD2 (6 bases). The CDR3 is made up of 12 amino acids. The V end lost 4 bases, the J end lost 14 bases, and 16 bases lay between the germline ends. Germline V gene data show CDR1 as LNHDA and CDR2 as SQIVND (reference sequence). The CDR3 DNA reads as TGTGCCAGTAGTAGGTCGGGAGATGTTCGGTATTTT. Translated: CASSRSGDVRYF.

This clonotype was seen repeatedly, ten times or more. V gene TRBV20-1 combines with J gene TRBJ2-4; TRBD2 agrees at 13 bases. The CDR3 sequence is 15 residues long. Germline assignment: CDR1 DFQATT and CDR2 SNEGSKA (reference sequence). J was trimmed by 9 bases and V by 7 bases; bases with no gene match: 12. Here the CDR3 DNA reads TGCAGTGGGTGGCATATGAGACTAGCGGGGGGCATTCAGTACTTC. Translated, it gives CSGWHMRLAGGIQYF.

This clonotype was seen at least ten times. The chain has TRBV7-3 and TRBJ1-2; the D is unclear. The CDR3 contains 17 residues. V lost 3 bases and J lost 0, with 17 bases in between. Looked up from germline, CDR1 is SGHTA and CDR2 is FQGTGA. The CDR3 here is CASSFPPGTSANYGYTF. CDR3 DNA: TGTGCCAGCAGCTTCCCCCCCGGCACTTCAGCTAACTATGGCTACACCTTC.

This clonotype was seen a handful of times. This chain connects TRBV27 to TRBJ2-5; D unresolved. V gave up 3 bases and J gave up 2 bases, with 10 bases separating them. From germline, CDR1 is MNHEY and CDR2 SMNVEV (reference sequence). The CDR3 sequence is 14 residues long. The CDR3 nucleotides are TGTGCCAGCAGTTTCTGGGGAAGTCAAGAGACCCAGTACTTC. It translates to CASSFWGSQETQYF.